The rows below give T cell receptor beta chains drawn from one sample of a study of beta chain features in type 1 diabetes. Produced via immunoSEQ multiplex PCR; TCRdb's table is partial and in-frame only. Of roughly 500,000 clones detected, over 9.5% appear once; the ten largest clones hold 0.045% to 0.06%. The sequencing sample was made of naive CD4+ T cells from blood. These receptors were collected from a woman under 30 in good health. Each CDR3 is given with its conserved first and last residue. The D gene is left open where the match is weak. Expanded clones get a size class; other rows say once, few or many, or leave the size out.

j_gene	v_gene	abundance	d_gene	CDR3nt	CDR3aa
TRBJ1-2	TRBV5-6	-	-	TGTGCCAGCAGCTTACACGGAGGCTACACCTTC	CASSLHGGYTF
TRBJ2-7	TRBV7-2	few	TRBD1	TGTGCCAGCAGCTTAGTCCGGCGGACAGGGAACACCTACGAGCAGTACTTC	CASSLVRRTGNTYEQYF
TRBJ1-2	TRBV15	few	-	TGTGCCACCTCAGCGATGGAGACGGACTATGGCTACACCTTC	CATSAMETDYGYTF
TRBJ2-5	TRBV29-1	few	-	TGCAGCGTTAGTCTGGGGGTAGAGACCCAGTACTTC	CSVSLGVETQYF
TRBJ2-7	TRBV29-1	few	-	TGCAGCGTGGGGGCAAGCTCCTACGAGCAGTACTTC	CSVGASSYEQYF
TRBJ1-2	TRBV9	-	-	TGTGCCAGCAGCGTAGGGGCAGGCTCGGAGGGCTACACCTTC	CASSVGAGSEGYTF
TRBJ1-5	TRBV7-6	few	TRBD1	TGTGCCAGCAGCTCCGGACAGGGTCAGCCCCAGCATTTT	CASSSGQGQPQHF
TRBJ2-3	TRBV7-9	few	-	TGTGCCAGCACAAGAGGGACAACGAGAATCACAGATACGCAGTATTTT	CASTRGTTRITDTQYF
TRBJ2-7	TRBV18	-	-	TGTGCCAGCTCACCAGTGGCTCCTAACGTCGAGCAGTACTTC	CASSPVAPNVEQYF
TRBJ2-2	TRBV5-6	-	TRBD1	TGTGCCAGCAGCGGTACAGGGGCCGGGGACACCGGGGAGCTGTTTTTT	CASSGTGAGDTGELFF
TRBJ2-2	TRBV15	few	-	TGTGCCACCAGCAGAGATCCGCACAGAGCGAACACCGGGGAGCTGTTTTTT	CATSRDPHRANTGELFF
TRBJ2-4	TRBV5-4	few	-	TGTGCCAGCAGCTTGGTGGGTGGGGGAGCCAAAAACATTCAGTACTTC	CASSLVGGGAKNIQYF
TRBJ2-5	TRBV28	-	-	TGTGCCAGCAACCTGAAATCCGGGCCCCAGGCGGAGACCCAGTACTTC	CASNLKSGPQAETQYF
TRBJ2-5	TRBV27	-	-	TGTGCCAGCAGTTTGGGCAGGGGTTTATTGGAGACCCAGTACTTC	CASSLGRGLLETQYF
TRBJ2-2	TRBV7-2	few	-	TGTGCCAGCAGCCCCCGTAGGGATAACACCGGGGAGCTGTTTTTT	CASSPRRDNTGELFF
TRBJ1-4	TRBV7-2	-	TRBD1	TGTGCCAGCAGCCTTATCTGGGACAGGGATGAAAAACTGTTTTTT	CASSLIWDRDEKLFF
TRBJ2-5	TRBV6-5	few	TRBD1	TGTGCCAGCAGTCTGACAGGGCCCCTCGGGACCCAGTACTTC	CASSLTGPLGTQYF
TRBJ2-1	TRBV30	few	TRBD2	TGTGCCTGGAGTGTATTTGTCGGGAGGGCCTATGAGCAGTTCTTC	CAWSVFVGRAYEQFF
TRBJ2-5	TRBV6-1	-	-	TGTGCCAGCAGTGAAAAAGATAGGATAGAGACCCAGTACTTC	CASSEKDRIETQYF
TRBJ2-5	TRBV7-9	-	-	TGTGCCAGCAGCTTGCCCCCAGCTAGCGCCAAGTACCAAGAGACCCAGTACTTC	CASSLPPASAKYQETQYF
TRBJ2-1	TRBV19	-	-	TGTGCCAGTAATCGAGACCGGCCCCCTACCTATGGGCAGTTCTTC	CASNRDRPPTYGQFF
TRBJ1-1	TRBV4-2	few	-	TGTGCCAGCAGCCAAGGGGACACTGAAGCTTTCTTT	CASSQGDTEAFF
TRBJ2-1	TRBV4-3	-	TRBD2	TGCGCCAGCAGCCAAGATTGGGTAGCGGGGGAATCCTACAATGAGCAGTTCTTC	CASSQDWVAGESYNEQFF
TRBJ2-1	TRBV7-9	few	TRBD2	TGTGCCAGCAATCCCTCCGGGACTAGCGGGGCCGATGAGCAGTTCTTC	CASNPSGTSGADEQFF
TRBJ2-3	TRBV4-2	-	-	TGTGCCAGCAGCGTGGATGTCGGGACAGATACGCAGTATTTT	CASSVDVGTDTQYF
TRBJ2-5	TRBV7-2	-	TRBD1	TGTGCCAGCAGCCGTACAGGGGCCAGGGAGACCCAGTACTTC	CASSRTGARETQYF